A selection of T cell receptor beta chains follows, all from one sample in a study of cytomegalovirus exposure and HLA in healthy donors. The method was immunoSEQ multiplex PCR; TCRdb's version includes in-frame clones alone and lacks a portion of them. The profile shows 130,000 or so clones, around 79% of them singletons. Sequenced input: PBMCs. The receptors here all came from a middle-aged woman in good health and CMV-seropositive. Both conserved end residues are part of each CDR3. A D gene is named only where the DNA matches it firmly. Clone size is shown for a subset of rows, as once, few, many or a class of expanded clone.

j_gene: TRBJ2-7
d_gene: TRBD2
abundance: .
v_gene: TRBV2
CDR3aa: CASSWTRRTDEQYF
CDR3nt: TGTGCCAGCAGTTGGACTAGGAGAACCGACGAGCAGTACTTC

j_gene: TRBJ2-7
d_gene: .
abundance: .
v_gene: TRBV6-5
CDR3aa: CASSYSMDYYEQYF
CDR3nt: TGTGCCAGCAGTTACTCGATGGACTACTACGAGCAGTACTTC

j_gene: TRBJ1-2
d_gene: TRBD1
abundance: .
v_gene: TRBV9
CDR3aa: CASSVWDSSNYGYTF
CDR3nt: TGTGCCAGCAGCGTATGGGACAGCTCTAACTATGGCTACACCTTC

j_gene: TRBJ1-2
d_gene: TRBD1
abundance: .
v_gene: TRBV19
CDR3aa: CASTNRDRDLNGYTF
CDR3nt: TGTGCCAGTACCAACCGGGACAGGGACCTGAATGGCTACACCTTC

j_gene: TRBJ1-2
d_gene: TRBD1
abundance: .
v_gene: TRBV30
CDR3aa: CAWSLPGQAIYGYTF
CDR3nt: TGTGCCTGGAGTCTTCCCGGACAGGCCATCTATGGCTACACCTTC

j_gene: TRBJ2-4
d_gene: .
abundance: .
v_gene: TRBV28
CDR3aa: CASSLSAGAAKNIQYF
CDR3nt: TGTGCCAGCAGTTTATCGGCAGGGGCAGCCAAAAACATTCAGTACTTC

j_gene: TRBJ2-3
d_gene: .
abundance: few
v_gene: TRBV6-5
CDR3aa: CASSYSRVTDTQYF
CDR3nt: TGTGCCAGCAGTTACTCGAGGGTGACAGATACGCAGTATTTT

j_gene: TRBJ1-6
d_gene: .
abundance: .
v_gene: TRBV30
CDR3aa: CAWSPLPRVGTLHF
CDR3nt: TGTGCCTGGAGTCCCCTGCCCAGGGTTGGAACCCTCCACTTT

j_gene: TRBJ1-2
d_gene: TRBD1
abundance: .
v_gene: TRBV27
CDR3aa: CASSFTGGARYGYTF
CDR3nt: TGTGCCAGCAGTTTTACAGGGGGCGCGAGGTATGGCTACACCTTC

j_gene: TRBJ2-1
d_gene: .
abundance: .
v_gene: TRBV14
CDR3aa: CASSLTGTVPQVQPFF
CDR3nt: TGTGCCAGCAGCCTTACAGGAACTGTTCCCCAGGTTCAACCGTTCTTC

j_gene: TRBJ1-1
d_gene: .
abundance: .
v_gene: TRBV30
CDR3aa: CAWTYPGGGRSVTEAFF
CDR3nt: TGTGCCTGGACATATCCTGGGGGGGGGCGTAGTGTGACTGAAGCTTTCTTT

j_gene: TRBJ1-5
d_gene: .
abundance: medium-sized
v_gene: TRBV7-8
CDR3aa: CASSLDVGQPQHF
CDR3nt: TGTGCCAGCAGCTTAGATGTTGGCCAGCCCCAGCATTTT

j_gene: TRBJ2-7
d_gene: .
abundance: .
v_gene: TRBV28
CDR3aa: CASSFDGNSYEQYF
CDR3nt: TGTGCCAGCAGTTTCGACGGGAACTCCTACGAGCAGTACTTC

j_gene: TRBJ2-7
d_gene: .
abundance: .
v_gene: TRBV5-1
CDR3aa: CASSLFSGDREQYF
CDR3nt: TGCGCCAGCAGCTTGTTTTCCGGAGACCGCGAGCAGTACTTC

j_gene: TRBJ1-1
d_gene: .
abundance: .
v_gene: TRBV5-5
CDR3aa: CASSATGNTEAFF
CDR3nt: TGTGCCAGCAGCGCCACAGGGAACACTGAAGCTTTCTTT

j_gene: TRBJ2-6
d_gene: TRBD1
abundance: .
v_gene: TRBV19
CDR3aa: CASSSSYRGPSSGANVLTF
CDR3nt: TGTGCCAGTAGTAGTTCCTACAGGGGGCCTAGCTCTGGGGCCAACGTCCTGACTTTC

j_gene: TRBJ2-2
d_gene: .
abundance: .
v_gene: TRBV4-2
CDR3aa: CASSQNGMNTGELFF
CDR3nt: TGTGCCAGCAGCCAAAACGGGATGAACACCGGGGAGCTGTTTTTT

j_gene: TRBJ2-1
d_gene: .
abundance: .
v_gene: TRBV7-8
CDR3aa: CASSLYQGSYNEQFF
CDR3nt: TGTGCCAGCAGCTTATATCAGGGCTCCTACAATGAGCAGTTCTTC

j_gene: TRBJ1-1
d_gene: TRBD1
abundance: .
v_gene: TRBV7-3
CDR3aa: CASSVGQGARPAFF
CDR3nt: TGTGCCAGCAGCGTTGGACAGGGGGCCCGTCCAGCTTTCTTT

j_gene: TRBJ2-7
d_gene: .
abundance: .
v_gene: TRBV11-2
CDR3aa: CASSFEDTYEQYF
CDR3nt: TGTGCCAGCAGCTTTGAGGACACCTACGAGCAGTACTTC

j_gene: TRBJ2-7
d_gene: TRBD1
abundance: .
v_gene: TRBV4-1
CDR3aa: CASSLLRTGSFYEQYF
CDR3nt: TGCGCCAGCAGCCTTCTACGGACAGGGTCTTTCTACGAGCAGTACTTC

j_gene: TRBJ2-7
d_gene: .
abundance: once
v_gene: TRBV7-9
CDR3aa: CASSSSEGRTYEQYF
CDR3nt: TGTGCCAGCAGTTCGAGCGAGGGTAGGACCTACGAGCAGTACTTC

j_gene: TRBJ2-7
d_gene: .
abundance: .
v_gene: TRBV29-1
CDR3aa: CSVAQNYEQYF
CDR3nt: TGCAGCGTTGCACAGAACTACGAGCAGTACTTC

j_gene: TRBJ2-7
d_gene: TRBD2
abundance: .
v_gene: TRBV9
CDR3aa: CASSRAGSTYEQYF
CDR3nt: TGTGCCAGTTCCCGAGCGGGAAGCACCTACGAGCAGTACTTC

j_gene: TRBJ2-7
d_gene: TRBD2
abundance: .
v_gene: TRBV6-6
CDR3aa: CASSGGYEQYF
CDR3nt: TGTGCCAGCTCGGGGGGCTACGAGCAGTACTTC

j_gene: TRBJ1-2
d_gene: .
abundance: .
v_gene: TRBV5-1
CDR3aa: CASSLRPGAPDDGYTF
CDR3nt: TGCGCCAGCAGCTTGCGTCCAGGGGCCCCCGATGATGGCTACACCTTC

j_gene: TRBJ2-7
d_gene: TRBD2
abundance: .
v_gene: TRBV4-3
CDR3aa: CASSQDRGGSSYEQYF
CDR3nt: TGCGCCAGCAGCCAAGACCGGGGGGGGAGCTCCTACGAGCAGTACTTC

j_gene: TRBJ1-5
d_gene: .
abundance: .
v_gene: TRBV30
CDR3aa: CAWRQPYSNQPQHF
CDR3nt: TGTGCCTGGAGACAGCCCTATAGCAATCAGCCCCAGCATTTT

j_gene: TRBJ1-5
d_gene: .
abundance: .
v_gene: TRBV9
CDR3aa: CASSVVGGRDSNQPQHF
CDR3nt: TGTGCCAGCAGCGTAGTGGGCGGGAGGGATAGCAATCAGCCCCAGCATTTT

j_gene: TRBJ2-1
d_gene: TRBD2
abundance: .
v_gene: TRBV7-2
CDR3aa: CASSPRRTSGGAGYNEQFF
CDR3nt: TGTGCCAGCAGCCCAAGGAGGACTAGCGGGGGGGCAGGCTACAATGAGCAGTTCTTC

j_gene: TRBJ1-2
d_gene: .
abundance: .
v_gene: TRBV28
CDR3aa: CASSRLNYGYTF
CDR3nt: TGTGCCAGCAGCCGGTTGAACTATGGCTACACCTTC

j_gene: TRBJ2-7
d_gene: .
abundance: .
v_gene: TRBV10-3
CDR3aa: CAISGGGTTYEQYF
CDR3nt: TGTGCCATCAGTGGTGGGGGGACCACCTACGAGCAGTACTTC

j_gene: TRBJ2-1
d_gene: .
abundance: .
v_gene: TRBV10-1
CDR3aa: CATETRVRRDNEQFF
CDR3nt: TGCGCCACTGAGACCCGAGTAAGGCGGGACAATGAGCAGTTCTTC

j_gene: TRBJ2-5
d_gene: TRBD1
abundance: once
v_gene: TRBV18
CDR3aa: CASSPRDRDGETQYF
CDR3nt: TGTGCCAGCTCACCACGGGACAGGGATGGAGAGACCCAGTACTTC

j_gene: TRBJ1-2
d_gene: .
abundance: .
v_gene: TRBV6-6
CDR3aa: CASYPWNRPGSYGYTF
CDR3nt: TGTGCCAGCTACCCATGGAATCGGCCCGGGAGCTATGGCTACACCTTC

j_gene: TRBJ2-3
d_gene: TRBD1
abundance: .
v_gene: TRBV6-1
CDR3aa: CASSGGQGTTDTQYF
CDR3nt: TGTGCCAGCAGTGGCGGACAGGGGACGACAGATACGCAGTATTTT

j_gene: TRBJ1-3
d_gene: .
abundance: .
v_gene: TRBV19
CDR3aa: CASSLGRSGNTIYF
CDR3nt: TGTGCCAGTAGCCTTGGTAGATCTGGAAACACCATATATTTT

j_gene: TRBJ1-4
d_gene: TRBD1
abundance: .
v_gene: TRBV27
CDR3aa: CASSPLQGKGDEKLFF
CDR3nt: TGTGCCAGCAGTCCGCTACAGGGGAAGGGCGATGAAAAACTGTTTTTT

j_gene: TRBJ2-5
d_gene: TRBD2
abundance: .
v_gene: TRBV4-1
CDR3aa: CASSQVGLAGGSDRAETQYF
CDR3nt: TGCGCCAGCAGCCAAGTTGGGCTAGCGGGGGGCTCCGACAGAGCGGAGACCCAGTACTTC

j_gene: TRBJ1-1
d_gene: .
abundance: .
v_gene: TRBV11-2
CDR3aa: CASSSQPQGLNTEAFF
CDR3nt: TGTGCCAGCAGCTCCCAACCACAGGGTCTGAACACTGAAGCTTTCTTT